Presented here are 12 T cell receptor beta chains from one specimen sequenced in a study of cytomegalovirus exposure and HLA in healthy donors. Amplification used 60 Vbeta primers and 13 Jbeta primers. This table comes from immunoSEQ multiplex PCR, and its TCRdb copy is limited to in-frame clones, with some not included. Of approximately 170,000 clones listed, about 63% were seen once; the top ten hold about 2.9%. The sample was PBMCs. These receptors originate from a woman aged 40 to 50 in good health and CMV-seropositive.

The chain couples TRBV19 to TRBJ2-1; 10 bases match TRBD1. J was trimmed by 9 bases and V by 1 base; bases with no gene match: 6. The CDR3 sequence is 15 residues long. The germline CDR1 and CDR2 sequences are LNHDA and SQIVND (reference sequence). The DNA of the CDR3 is TGTGCCAGTAGTATAGCGGGGACAGGGGCGACTGAGCAGTTCTTC. This encodes CASSIAGTGATEQFF.

The chain uses TRBV7-9 and TRBJ2-2; TRBD2 is a possible D gene (5 bases). The V end lost 5 bases, the J end lost 7 bases, and 14 bases lay between the germline ends. Germline lookup yields CDR1 SEHNR and CDR2 FQNEAQ (reference sequence). The CDR3 extends over 14 amino acids. The DNA for the CDR3 is TGTGCCAGCAGCCAACGCGGACTCCGCGGGGAGCTGTTTTTT. Translating gives CASSQRGLRGELFF.

The rearrangement uses TRBV9 and TRBJ1-1; D might be TRBD1 (6 bases). This CDR3 has 18 residues. Trimming pared 0 bases from V and 2 bases from J, leaving 20 bases between. Germline values: CDR1 SGDLS, CDR2 YYNGEE. This CDR3 reads CASSVAGTESGANTEAFF. As DNA, the CDR3 is TGTGCCAGCAGCGTAGCGGGTACGGAATCAGGGGCCAACACTGAAGCTTTCTTT.

CDR3 sequence (DNA): TGCGCCAGCAGCCAACCAGGGCGGGGGGTGTACTACGAGCAGTACTTC. Its translation: CASSQPGRGVYYEQYF. The chain joins TRBV4-1 to TRBJ2-7; 8 bases align to TRBD2. Trimming took 2 bases from V and 3 from J; bases not matched to a gene: 9. The CDR3 loop spans 16 amino acids. The germline gives CDR1 MGHRA, CDR2 YSYEKL.

A few counts support this clone. V and J are TRBV25-1 and TRBJ2-5, with D hard to call. From germline, CDR1 is MGHDK and CDR2 SYGVNS. The V and J ends lost 1 base and 1 base respectively, with 10 bases between them. CDR3 length: 15 amino acids. CDR3: CASSEFLDSQETQYF. In DNA, the CDR3 is TGTGCCAGCAGTGAATTTTTAGATTCCCAAGAGACCCAGTACTTC. Supplemented by reference TRBV25-1 and TRBJ2-5, the full variable domain reads EADIYQTPRYLVIGTGKKITLECSQTMGHDKMYWYQQDPGMELHLIHYSYGVNSTEKGDLSSESTVSRIRTEHFPLTLESARPSHTSQYLCASSEFLDSQETQYFGPGTRLLVL.

V and J are TRBV7-8 and TRBJ1-4; TRBD1 agrees at 7 bases. The CDR3 runs to 16 residues. Germline CDR1 is SGHVS and CDR2 is FQNEAQ. V trimming: 3 bases; J trimming: 3 bases; junction bases outside the gene matches: 7. The CDR3 DNA is TGTGCCAGCAGCTTTCGCCGGGACAGACCTAATGAAAAACTGTTTTTT. It is translated as CASSFRRDRPNEKLFF.

The chain uses TRBV2 and TRBJ1-2, with 7 nucleotides matching TRBD1. CDR1 is SNHLY and CDR2 is FYNNEI in the germline V gene. V shed 4 bases, J shed 3 bases, and the junction held 5 bases outside the gene matches. This CDR3 is built from 14 residues. CDR3 DNA sequence: TGTGCCAGCAGTGCCAGGGGGAAAGACTATGGCTACACCTTC. Its protein is CASSARGKDYGYTF.

The chain carries TRBV4-1 and TRBJ2-5; TRBD1 aligns across 9 bases. The J call is doubtful: the DNA matches TRBJ2-7 better. Germline CDR1 is MGHRA and CDR2 is YSYEKL. This CDR3 has 15 residues. The CDR3 nucleotides read TGCGCCAGCAGCCAAGTTGGGACAGGGACCTACGAGCAGTACTTC. It specifies CASSQVGTGTYEQYF.

The chain links TRBV5-1 to TRBJ1-5; D is perhaps TRBD1 (6 bases). Germline V lookup: CDR1 SGHRS, CDR2 YFSETQ. The CDR3 sequence is 13 residues long. V shed 1 base and J shed 4 bases, with 6 bases lying between them. The CDR3 protein is CASSLTGNQPQHF. CDR3 bases: TGCGCCAGCAGCTTGACAGGGAATCAGCCCCAGCATTTT.

V gene TRBV6-6 combines with J gene TRBJ2-7, with TRBD1 as a possible D gene (6 bases). Germline CDR1 reads MNHNY; CDR2 reads SVGAGI (reference sequence). V shed 6 bases and J shed 7 bases, with 10 bases lying between them. The CDR3 spans 11 residues. The CDR3 DNA follows: TGTGCCAGCAGGGACGACAGGGAGCAGTACTTC. It codes for CASRDDREQYF.

This clone was counted only a few times. One junction end does not reproduce the germline sequence, and a read error may be involved. The rearrangement links TRBV7-7 to TRBJ2-7; tentatively, D is TRBD2 (5 bases). Germline loops: CDR1 SSHAT, CDR2 FNYEAQ (reference sequence). The CDR3 spans 13 residues. Here the CDR3 reads CASSIKPGDVQYF. The CDR3 DNA is TGTGCTAGCAGTATCAAGCCCGGGGATGTGCAGTACTTC.

The chain joins TRBV23-1 to TRBJ1-2; 8 bases are shared with TRBD1. TRBV23-1 is known as an ORF, though its function is uncertain. The CDR3 is 19 amino acids. V gave up 0 bases and J gave up 8 bases; unmatched junction bases: 20. The CDR3 DNA sequence: TGCGCCAGCAGTCAATCCTCGGCAGGGGGCCCATACCTGAGGGGAGGCTACACCTTC. Translated, it gives CASSQSSAGGPYLRGGYTF.